These 30 T cell receptor beta chains were all obtained from the same sample, sequenced in a study of shared clonotypes between healthy human individuals. The method was immunoSEQ multiplex PCR; TCRdb's version includes in-frame clones alone and lacks a portion of them. The sample records about 2.4 million clones, 93% being singletons. Sequenced: naive CD4+ T cells from PBMCs. Noted subset: CD45RA+ positively selected. The receptor source for this set is a man between 18 and 29 years old in good health. Some clones in this sample may be carry-over from other donors' samples.

The CDR3 protein is CASSLRAGFGYEQYF. CDR3 nucleotide sequence: TGTGCCAGCAGCTTAAGAGCGGGATTTGGCTACGAGCAGTACTTC. The chain couples TRBV5-4 to TRBJ2-7; 7 nucleotides align to TRBD2. The V and J ends lost 2 bases and 3 bases, in that order; junction bases with no gene match: 8. CDR1 and CDR2 from the germline V gene are SGHNT and YYREEE (reference sequence). The CDR3 contains 15 residues.

This rearrangement joins TRBV28 to TRBJ2-5, with a weak D call TRBD2 (6 bases). The CDR3 consists of 16 residues. In germline, CDR1 is MDHEN, CDR2 SYDVKM. V was cut by 7 bases and J by 6 bases, with 24 bases left in between. The CDR3 DNA is TGTGCCAGCACCCTCGTGGGGCTAGCGTCGTCAAAGACCCAGTACTTC. It translates to CASTLVGLASSKTQYF. The complete variable domain, with remaining parts taken from reference TRBV28 and TRBJ2-5, reads DVKVTQSSRYLVKRTGEKVFLECVQDMDHENMFWYRQDPGLGLRLIYFSYDVKMKEKGDIPEGYSVSREKKERFSLILESASTNQTSMYLCASTLVGLASSKTQYFGPGTRLLVL.

The chain employs TRBV7-2 and TRBJ2-3; D is unclear. The germline V gene has CDR1 SGHTA and CDR2 FQGNSA. The CDR3 length is 14 residues. V lost 5 bases to trimming and J lost 6 bases, with 15 bases between them. The CDR3 reads CASSLLGELDTQYF. CDR3 coding DNA: TGTGCCAGCAGCCTGCTAGGAGAGTTGGATACGCAGTATTTT. Drawing the rest from reference TRBV7-2 and TRBJ2-3, the complete variable domain is GAGVSQSPSNKVTEKGKDVELRCDPISGHTALYWYRQSLGQGLEFLIYFQGNSAPDKSGLPSDRFSAERTGGSVSTLTIQRTQQEDSAVYLCASSLLGELDTQYFGPGTRLTVL.

Turning to this clone: The identical CDR3 is also encoded by other nucleotide sequences in the sample. The rearrangement joins TRBV9 to TRBJ1-4; D remains ambiguous. Germline CDR1 reads SGDLS; CDR2 reads YYNGEE. V was clipped by 3 bases and J by 1 base, with 7 bases between them. This CDR3 spans 14 amino acids. CDR3 DNA: TGTGCCAGCAGCGAGGGAGTAACTAATGAAAAACTGTTTTTT. This translates into CASSEGVTNEKLFF.

This chain joins TRBV30 and TRBJ2-4; a weak D match, TRBD2 (5 bases). The CDR3 has 14 residues. The V and J ends lost 0 bases and 1 base respectively, with 7 bases between them. Germline loops: CDR1 GTSNPN, CDR2 SVGIG (reference sequence). The CDR3 DNA reads TGTGCCTGGAGTGTGGACTCCGCCAAAAACATTCAGTACTTC. Its translation is CAWSVDSAKNIQYF. Complete variable domain (other parts from reference TRBV30 and TRBJ2-4): SQTIHQWPATLVQPVGSPLSLECTVEGTSNPNLYWYRQAAGRGLQLLFYSVGIGQISSEVPQNLSASRPQDRQFILSSKKLLLSDSGFYLCAWSVDSAKNIQYFGAGTRLSVL.

The chain couples TRBV11-2 to TRBJ2-1, with 11 bases identical to TRBD2. Looked up from germline, CDR1 is SGHAT and CDR2 is FQNNGV. This CDR3 contains 16 residues. After removal of 2 bases from V and 2 bases from J, the junction contained 2 bases not matched to a gene. The CDR3 loop reads CASSLLAGGTYNEQFF. The CDR3 nucleotides are TGTGCCAGCAGCTTATTAGCGGGAGGGACCTACAATGAGCAGTTCTTC.

V usage is TRBV5-4 and J usage is TRBJ2-7; 11 nucleotides line up with TRBD2. The CDR3 has 17 residues. V dropped 0 bases and J dropped 2; count of bases not matched to a gene: 7. Germline CDR1 is SGHNT and CDR2 is YYREEE (reference sequence). In nucleotides, the CDR3 is TGTGCCAGCAGCTTGGGGGCTAGCGGGGGGACCACCTACGAGCAGTACTTC. Residues: CASSLGASGGTTYEQYF.

On this clone itself: Within the sample, other DNA sequences also encode this same CDR3. The rearrangement joins TRBV6-5 to TRBJ2-5; D unclear. Germline V gene sequence: CDR1 MNHEY, CDR2 SVGAGI. The CDR3 has 11 amino acids. The V end was cut by 5 bases, the J end by 1 base, with 2 bases between. CDR3 amino acids: CASSPQETQYF. The CDR3 nucleotides read TGTGCCAGCAGTCCCCAAGAGACCCAGTACTTC.

The chain couples TRBV30 to TRBJ1-2, with TRBD1 matching 8 bases. The CDR3 loop spans 12 amino acids. With 4 bases clipped from V and 7 bases from J, the junction kept 5 bases outside the gene matches. Germline V CDR1 and CDR2: GTSNPN, SVGIG (reference sequence). DNA for the CDR3: TGTGCCTGGATTTACCAGGGGGCTGGCTACACCTTC. As protein: CAWIYQGAGYTF.

The chain employs TRBV7-2 and TRBJ2-1, with 10 bases that match TRBD2. The ends lost 5 bases at V and 6 bases at J; junction bases unmatched: 19. Germline CDR1 and CDR2: SGHTA and FQGNSA. The CDR3 covers 19 residues. CDR3 sequence (DNA): TGTGCCAGCAGCCAAATAGCGGGAGGCATTAAGAACGTACTCAATGAGCAGTTCTTC. Translation: CASSQIAGGIKNVLNEQFF.

This chain joins TRBV11-3 and TRBJ2-7; weak D call: TRBD2 (5 bases). CDR3 length: 13 amino acids. Germline CDR1 reads SGHNT; CDR2 reads YENEEA. V shed 1 base and J shed 5 bases, with 9 bases lying between them. This CDR3 reads CASSLVSGNEQYF. For the CDR3, the DNA is TGTGCCAGCAGCTTAGTATCCGGGAACGAGCAGTACTTC.

The CDR3 protein is CASSPDPESYGYTF. The DNA of the CDR3 is TGCGCCAGCAGCCCGGACCCGGAGAGCTATGGCTACACCTTC. The chain uses TRBV5-1 and TRBJ1-2; D unresolved. CDR1 and CDR2 from the germline V gene are SGHRS and YFSETQ. This CDR3 contains 14 residues. Trimming took 4 bases from V and 4 from J, leaving 14 bases between them.

The CDR3 bases are TGTGCCAGCAGCTTGTGGCAGGGGGATGGCGAGCAGTACTTC. This encodes CASSLWQGDGEQYF. The rearrangement joins TRBV5-4 to TRBJ2-7; 7 bases fit TRBD1. The J segment lost 6 bases and the V segment lost 1 base, leaving 7 bases of the junction unmatched. Germline CDR1 is SGHNT and CDR2 is YYREEE (reference sequence). The CDR3 loop spans 14 amino acids.

The chain joins TRBV4-2 to TRBJ1-2; 8 bases match TRBD1. The germline V gene has CDR1 LGHNA and CDR2 YNFKEQ. The CDR3 runs to 15 residues. Losses at the gene ends were 8 bases for V and 2 bases for J; bases not matched to a gene: 10. As DNA, the CDR3 is TGTGCCAGCGGACTTTCGGACAGGGCGAACTATGGCTACACCTTC. Translated, it gives CASGLSDRANYGYTF.

This clone was recorded only once. This chain connects TRBV6-5 to TRBJ2-1, with D unresolved. This CDR3 spans 12 amino acids. The V end was cut by 7 bases, the J end by 9 bases, with 13 bases between. Germline V gives CDR1 MNHEY, CDR2 SVGAGI. CDR3 loop: CASTNGYREQFF. The CDR3 DNA reads TGTGCCAGCACCAACGGGTATCGTGAGCAGTTCTTC.

The chain couples TRBV6-1 to TRBJ1-1, with D unclear. Trimming pared 8 bases from V and 7 bases from J, leaving 20 bases between. Germline CDR1 and CDR2: MNHNS and SASEGT. The CDR3 spans 14 residues. This CDR3 reads CASAGTRFNSEAFF. CDR3 nucleotide sequence: TGTGCCAGCGCTGGAACCCGATTTAATAGTGAAGCTTTCTTT.

The rearrangement links TRBV19 to TRBJ2-7; 7 bases agree with TRBD2. The germline V gene encodes CDR1 LNHDA and CDR2 SQIVND (reference sequence). Losses at the gene ends were 7 bases for V and 3 bases for J; bases not matched to a gene: 12. This CDR3 has 15 amino acids. CDR3 DNA sequence: TGTGCCAGTACCGCGAGCGGGAAGTGGGGCTACGAGCAGTACTTC. Protein: CASTASGKWGYEQYF.

The rearrangement joins TRBV19 to TRBJ1-5; D may be TRBD1 (6 bases). V was trimmed by 7 bases and J by 4 bases, leaving 14 bases between them. The CDR3 totals 14 residues. Germline V gives CDR1 LNHDA, CDR2 SQIVND (reference sequence). CDR3 coding DNA: TGTGCCAGTACCCGTGAGGGGGAGAATCAGCCCCAGCATTTT. Amino acids: CASTREGENQPQHF.

V gene TRBV5-8 combines with J gene TRBJ1-3; the D is unclear. The germline V and J ends were trimmed by 4 bases and 2 bases, with 19 bases remaining between them. The germline gives CDR1 SGHTS, CDR2 YDEGEE. The CDR3 has 17 residues. The CDR3 DNA reads TGTGCCAGCAGCCCGACTCCACCGTTAGTGGCTGGAAACACCATATATTTT. This gives the protein CASSPTPPLVAGNTIYF.

With regard to this clone: This CDR3 is also generated by other DNA sequences in the sample. The V and J genes are TRBV19 and TRBJ1-2; D is ambiguous. Germline CDR1 LNHDA, CDR2 SQIVND (reference sequence). The CDR3 spans 13 residues. Trimming removed 5 bases at V and 0 bases at J, with 7 bases between. The CDR3 nucleotides read TGTGCCAGTAGTTACAGATCTAACTATGGCTACACCTTC. Translated: CASSYRSNYGYTF.

The rearrangement uses TRBV13 and TRBJ2-7; 10 bases agree with TRBD2. CDR1 PRHDT and CDR2 FYEKMQ come from the germline V gene (reference sequence). V lost 5 bases and J lost 3; bases outside the gene matches: 7. CDR3 length equals 15 residues. The CDR3 DNA follows: TGTGCCAGCAGCCTCCGACTAGCGGGCGACTACGAGCAGTACTTC. This sequence encodes CASSLRLAGDYEQYF.

This chain uses TRBV6-5 with TRBJ1-5, with a weak D call TRBD1 (6 bases). V was shortened by 6 bases and J by 1 base, with 13 bases between the two germline ends. This CDR3 has 15 residues. The germline V gene encodes CDR1 MNHEY and CDR2 SVGAGI. The CDR3, as DNA: TGTGCCAGCAGGTCTACAGGGTTCAGCAATCAGCCCCAGCATTTT. This gives the protein CASRSTGFSNQPQHF.

The chain employs TRBV4-2 and TRBJ2-7; 10 bases map to TRBD2. Trimming at V came to 1 base and at J to 4 bases, leaving 7 bases not matched to a gene. The CDR3 contains 16 residues. Germline-derived CDR1 and CDR2 are LGHNA and YNFKEQ. In DNA form, the CDR3 reads TGTGCCAGCAGCCAAGCGGGAGGGACTAGCGTTTACGAGCAGTACTTC. Protein sequence: CASSQAGGTSVYEQYF.

The chain has TRBV28 and TRBJ2-3; no reliable D call. Germline V CDR1 and CDR2: MDHEN, SYDVKM. This CDR3 has 11 amino acids. Trimming cost V 5 bases and J 8 bases, with 8 bases left between them. This chain's CDR3 is CASSPLVTQYF. The CDR3 DNA follows: TGTGCCAGCAGTCCGCTTGTTACGCAGTATTTT.

The V and J genes are TRBV7-2 and TRBJ2-5; TRBD1 might be the D (7 bases). CDR3 length: 15 amino acids. The germline V and J ends were trimmed by 2 bases and 4 bases, with 14 bases remaining between them. CDR1 SGHTA and CDR2 FQGNSA come from the germline V gene. CDR3 region: CASSLSGGSVETQYF. CDR3 nucleotide sequence: TGTGCCAGCAGCTTATCAGGGGGGAGCGTAGAGACCCAGTACTTC.

In this sample, this clone turned up once. V usage is TRBV6-1 and J usage is TRBJ1-1, with 9 bases fitting TRBD1. The CDR3 is 17 amino acids. V was pared by 4 bases and J by 4 bases, with 13 bases of the junction left unmatched. CDR1 MNHNS and CDR2 SASEGT come from the germline V gene. The CDR3 is CASSATDRGSFGTEAFF. The CDR3 DNA reads as TGTGCCAGCAGTGCTACGGACAGGGGTTCGTTCGGCACTGAAGCTTTCTTT.

The table lists this clone with a count of one. The rearrangement joins TRBV6-1 to TRBJ2-5; 7 bases align to TRBD1. V lost 6 bases, J lost 5 bases, and 9 bases stayed unmatched. CDR1 is MNHNS and CDR2 is SASEGT in the germline V gene. This CDR3 is built from 14 residues. DNA of the CDR3: TGTGCCAGCAGCAGACAGGGCGGTGCGGAGACCCAGTACTTC. Residues: CASSRQGGAETQYF.

The chain employs TRBV7-9 and TRBJ1-1; D unresolved. The V end lost 3 bases, the J end lost 5 bases, and 4 bases lay between the germline ends. The CDR3 has 11 amino acids. Germline values: CDR1 SEHNR, CDR2 FQNEAQ (reference sequence). The CDR3 sequence is CASSFGTEAFF. CDR3 coding DNA: TGTGCCAGCAGCTTTGGTACTGAAGCTTTCTTT.

The rearrangement uses TRBV5-6 and TRBJ2-7, with D tentatively TRBD1 (6 bases). The germline V gene has CDR1 SGHDT and CDR2 YYEEEE. With 0 bases removed from V and 0 bases from J, the gap between germline ends came to 10 bases. This CDR3 spans 15 amino acids. CDR3 in DNA: TGTGCCAGCAGCTTGGATGGCAGGGGCTCCTACGAGCAGTACTTC. This translates into CASSLDGRGSYEQYF.

The gene calls are TRBV2 and TRBJ1-1; 12 nucleotides match TRBD1. In germline, CDR1 is SNHLY, CDR2 FYNNEI. The CDR3 covers 15 residues. Trimming cost V 6 bases and J 7 bases; bases outside gene matches: 9. This chain's CDR3 is CASSDSGQGAGEAFF. The CDR3 nucleotides read TGTGCCAGCAGCGACTCGGGACAGGGGGCTGGTGAAGCTTTCTTT.